These 8 T cell receptor beta chains came from one sample sequenced in a study of T cell changes during pregnancy in multiple sclerosis. Repertoires were generated with immunoSEQ multiplex PCR, while TCRdb's copy carries only in-frame clones and drops some. Of about 50,000 clones listed, approximately 91% are singletons. Sequencing was performed on CD4+ T cells from peripheral blood mononuclear cells, taken after pregnancy. These receptor sequences come from a female donor in good health, enrolled as a control in a pregnancy study.

The rearrangement links TRBV7-6 to TRBJ2-7, with D possibly being TRBD1 (6 bases). V was clipped by 0 bases and J by 5 bases, with 11 bases between them. From germline, CDR1 is SGHVS and CDR2 FNYEAQ. CDR3 length equals 14 residues. CDR3 nucleotides: TGTGCCAGCAGCTTAGCGACTACAGGGCACGAGCAGTACTTC. Its translation: CASSLATTGHEQYF.

This clone was seen once. The chain joins TRBV19 to TRBJ1-5, with 8 bases identical to TRBD1. The germline V gene has CDR1 LNHDA and CDR2 SQIVND (reference sequence). J gave up 4 bases and V 9 bases, and 20 bases lay outside the gene matches. The length of the CDR3 is 18 residues. CDR3 sequence reads: CASNPGQAKGRINQPQHF. As DNA, the CDR3 is TGTGCCAGCAACCCGGGACAGGCGAAGGGCCGAATAAATCAGCCCCAGCATTTT.

The chain recombines TRBV29-1 with TRBJ2-3, with D tentatively TRBD2 (6 bases). The CDR3 contains 16 residues. Looked up from germline, CDR1 is SQVTM and CDR2 is ANQGSEA. V lost 4 bases, J lost 3 bases, and 20 bases lay in between. In DNA, the CDR3 is TGCAGCGTTGCCGGGGGAGAGCGTGGCGGAACAGATACGCAGTATTTT. This sequence encodes CSVAGGERGGTDTQYF.

This chain joins TRBV5-4 and TRBJ2-7, with D tentatively TRBD1 (5 bases). The CDR3 loop spans 13 amino acids. Germline loops: CDR1 SGHNT, CDR2 YYREEE (reference sequence). The V gene lost 3 bases and the J gene lost 5 bases, with 12 bases spanning the gap. CDR3 residues: CASSSSGSDEQYF. The CDR3 DNA is TGTGCCAGCAGCTCCTCAGGGTCCGACGAGCAGTACTTC.

Here the CDR3 DNA reads TGTGCCTGGAGAGTACGGGGGACGGGTAACTATGGCTACACCTTC. This codes for CAWRVRGTGNYGYTF. V gene TRBV30 combines with J gene TRBJ1-2, with a possible D match to TRBD1 (5 bases). V was pared by 3 bases and J by 1 base, with 15 bases between. There are 15 residues in the CDR3. The germline gives CDR1 GTSNPN, CDR2 SVGIG (reference sequence). Full variable domain (rest looked up from reference TRBV30 and TRBJ1-2): SQTIHQWPATLVQPVGSPLSLECTVEGTSNPNLYWYRQAAGRGLQLLFYSVGIGQISSEVPQNLSASRPQDRQFILSSKKLLLSDSGFYLCAWRVRGTGNYGYTFGSGTRLTVV.

This chain connects TRBV6-5 to TRBJ1-2; TRBD1 might be the D (6 bases). The CDR3 is 11 residues long. Germline V CDR1 and CDR2: MNHEY, SVGAGI. Between the trimmed V and J ends, which lost 6 bases and 13 bases, there was a span of 15 bases. CDR3: CASSRDMVRTF. The DNA of the CDR3 is TGTGCCAGCAGCCGGGACATGGTACGCACCTTC.

The gene calls are TRBV10-3 and TRBJ1-1, with 9 bases fitting TRBD1. Per germline, CDR1 ENHRY and CDR2 SYGVKD. The CDR3 is 13 residues long. J was trimmed by 3 bases and V by 7 bases; bases with no gene match: 3. The DNA for the CDR3 is TGTGCCATCATGCGGACAGGGGACACTGAAGCTTTCTTT. It codes for CAIMRTGDTEAFF.

This clone was seen a handful of times. The chain joins TRBV2 to TRBJ2-7; tentatively, D is TRBD2 (6 bases). There are 12 residues in the CDR3. V lost 8 bases and J lost 0, with 8 bases in between. Germline V gene lookup returns CDR1 SNHLY and CDR2 FYNNEI. In nucleotides, the CDR3 is TGTGCCAGCGGGACTTCCTCCTACGAGCAGTACTTC. Translation: CASGTSSYEQYF.